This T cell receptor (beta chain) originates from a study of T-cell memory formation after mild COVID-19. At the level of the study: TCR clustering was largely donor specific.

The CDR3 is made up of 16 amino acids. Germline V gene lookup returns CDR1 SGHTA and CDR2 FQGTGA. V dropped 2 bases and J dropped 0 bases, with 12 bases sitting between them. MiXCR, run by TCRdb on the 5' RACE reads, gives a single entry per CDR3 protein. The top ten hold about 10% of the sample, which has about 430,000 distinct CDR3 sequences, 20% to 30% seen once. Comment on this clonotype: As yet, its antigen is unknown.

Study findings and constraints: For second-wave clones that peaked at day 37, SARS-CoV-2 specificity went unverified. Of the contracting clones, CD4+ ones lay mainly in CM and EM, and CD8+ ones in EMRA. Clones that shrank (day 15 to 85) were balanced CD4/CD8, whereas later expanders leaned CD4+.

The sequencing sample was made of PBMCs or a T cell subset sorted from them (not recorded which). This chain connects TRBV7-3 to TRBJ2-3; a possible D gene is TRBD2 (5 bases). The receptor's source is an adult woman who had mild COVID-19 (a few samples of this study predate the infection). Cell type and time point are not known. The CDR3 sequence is CASSLGASPSTDTQYF. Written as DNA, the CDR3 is TGTGCCAGCAGCTTAGGTGCTAGCCCGAGCACAGATACGCAGTATTTT.